One and the same sample provided the 25 T cell receptor beta chains below, sequenced in a study of blood T cells in healthy people across ages. Next came a second PCR, run for about 6 to 11 cycles, which used a sample-barcoded 5' primer along with a J-beta primer mix. TCRdb re-called the 5' RACE reads with MiXCR, one entry per CDR3 protein. The sample yields about 1.6 million distinct CDR3 sequences, almost 35% seen once. The sequenced material came from blood. Source of these receptors: a woman in her 30s in good health.

The chain uses TRBV10-3 and TRBJ1-5; perhaps TRBD1 as D (5 bases). V was shortened by 6 bases and J by 2 bases, with 11 bases between the two germline ends. The CDR3 length is 14 residues. Germline values: CDR1 ENHRY, CDR2 SYGVKD. The chain's CDR3 is CAISPRDGNQPQHF. CDR3 sequence (DNA): TGTGCCATCAGCCCCCGGGACGGCAATCAGCCCCAGCATTTT.

The chain joins TRBV6-2 or TRBV6-3 to TRBJ2-7, with 9 nucleotides matching TRBD2. After removal of 2 bases from V and 5 bases from J, the junction contained 7 bases not matched to a gene. Germline values: CDR1 MNHEY, CDR2 SVGEGT. The CDR3 runs 15 residues. The CDR3 reads CASSYKTSGMNEQYF. The DNA for the CDR3 is TGTGCCAGCAGTTACAAGACTAGCGGAATGAACGAGCAGTACTTC.

A few counts support this clonotype. V and J are TRBV29-1 and TRBJ1-1, with no clear D. Germline CDR1 SQVTM, CDR2 ANQGSEA. Trimming removed 4 bases at V and 5 bases at J, with 14 bases between. This CDR3 has 13 amino acids. The chain's CDR3 is CSVVKTSDTEAFF. The CDR3 DNA follows: TGCAGCGTTGTGAAGACTTCGGATACTGAAGCTTTCTTT.

This clonotype was found a few times. The V call is TRBV4-1, the J call TRBJ2-5; 9 bases are a match to TRBD1. J lost 5 bases, V lost 4 bases, and 11 bases had no gene match. The CDR3 has 16 residues. Germline V gene sequence: CDR1 MGHRA, CDR2 YSYEKL. The CDR3 DNA reads TGCGCCAGCAGCCGCCTCCCGACAGGGGGGTGGGAGACCCAGTACTTC. Protein: CASSRLPTGGWETQYF.

This clonotype was seen only a few times. The genes are TRBV7-8 and TRBJ2-7, with no clear D. The CDR3 extends over 11 amino acids. CDR1 and CDR2 from the germline V gene are SGHVS and FQNEAQ. Trimming removed 4 bases at V and 4 bases at J, with 5 bases between. In nucleotides, the CDR3 is TGTGCCAGCAGCTCAATGTACGAGCAGTACTTC. Translation gives CASSSMYEQYF.

This clonotype occurred a few times. The gene calls are TRBV7-9 and TRBJ2-3, with TRBD2 identical over 10 bases. CDR3 length: 18 residues. Germline CDR1 SEHNR, CDR2 FQNEAQ (reference sequence). V was pared by 5 bases and J by 4 bases, with 15 bases of the junction left unmatched. CDR3 protein: CASSPIWGLAGVADTQYF. The DNA of the CDR3 is TGTGCCAGCAGCCCCATCTGGGGCCTAGCGGGAGTAGCAGATACGCAGTATTTT.

This chain uses TRBV18 with TRBJ1-2; unclear D gene. This CDR3 contains 15 residues. V was cut by 4 bases and J by 0 bases, with 12 bases left in between. Germline CDR1 KGHSH, CDR2 LQKENI. CDR3 sequence: CASSLGQSTNYGYTF. The CDR3 bases are TGTGCCAGCTCACTAGGGCAATCCACTAACTATGGCTACACCTTC.

In this sample, this clonotype turned up a few times. The genes are TRBV5-1 and TRBJ2-1; perhaps TRBD2 as D (6 bases). Germline V CDR1 and CDR2: SGHRS, YFSETQ. Trimming left V 4 bases short and J 5 bases short, with 16 bases between. The CDR3 spans 15 residues. The CDR3 region is CASSLTLEGHNEQFF. The CDR3 nucleotides read TGCGCCAGCAGCCTGACATTGGAGGGGCACAATGAGCAGTTCTTC.

In this sample, this clonotype turned up a few times. The chain is built from TRBV29-1 and TRBJ2-5; tentative D call: TRBD2 (5 bases). Germline assignment: CDR1 SQVTM and CDR2 ANQGSEA. The CDR3 has 12 residues. CDR3 coding DNA: TGCAACGCTGGAGGACGGGGTAAAGAGCAGTACTTC. This sequence encodes CNAGGRGKEQYF. Full variable domain (remainder filled in from reference TRBV29-1 and TRBJ2-5): SAVISQKPSRDICQRGTSLTIQCQVDSQVTMMFWYRQQPGQSLTLIATANQGSEATYESGFVIDKFPISRPNLTFSTLTVSNMSPEDSSIYLCNAGGRGKEQYFGPGTRLLVL.

In this sample, this clonotype turned up once. The J gene is TRBJ2-1, the V gene TRBV5-1, with 7 nucleotides matching TRBD2. The V gene's germline CDR1 is SGHRS and CDR2 YFSETQ. The V and J ends lost 4 bases and 8 bases, in that order; junction bases with no gene match: 12. CDR3 size: 15 residues. The CDR3 DNA reads TGCGCCAGCAGCCGGGATGAGACTAGCCTTCATGAGCAGTTCTTC. This sequence encodes CASSRDETSLHEQFF.

This sequence joins TRBV6-2 or TRBV6-3 and TRBJ2-3; D remains unclear. Germline V gives CDR1 MNHEY, CDR2 SVGEGT. Trimming stripped 6 bases from V and 0 bases from J, with 13 bases between. The CDR3 is 15 residues long. The CDR3 is CASRVGKFSTDTQYF. CDR3 DNA: TGTGCCAGCAGGGTTGGGAAGTTTAGCACAGATACGCAGTATTTT.

V gene TRBV4-2 combines with J gene TRBJ2-3; 8 nucleotides line up with TRBD2. J lost 2 bases, V lost 1 base, and 11 bases had no gene match. The CDR3 spans 18 residues. Germline assignment: CDR1 LGHNA and CDR2 YNFKEQ. The CDR3 bases are TGTGCCAGCAGCCAAGCGGCCCCGACTAGCGCCTACACAGATACGCAGTATTTT. Translation gives CASSQAAPTSAYTDTQYF.

The chain is built from TRBV20-1 and TRBJ2-5; 12 nucleotides align to TRBD1. With V trimmed by 5 bases and J by 4 bases, 8 bases remained unmatched. CDR1 is DFQATT and CDR2 is SNEGSKA in the germline V gene (reference sequence). The CDR3 extends over 15 amino acids. The CDR3 region has the DNA TGCAGTGCTGCCCGAGGGACAGGGGGCGTAGAGACCCAGTACTTC. Residues: CSAARGTGGVETQYF.

The chain joins TRBV6-1 to TRBJ2-5; the D is unclear. Looked up from germline, CDR1 is MNHNS and CDR2 is SASEGT. V shed 11 bases and J shed 3 bases, with 19 bases lying between them. CDR3 length equals 14 residues. CDR3 loop: CAGTPLRQEETQYF. CDR3 sequence (DNA): TGTGCCGGCACCCCCCTTCGACAAGAAGAGACCCAGTACTTC.

This clonotype has ten or more counts. The CDR3 spells CASRPGTGVYEQYF. DNA of the CDR3: TGTGCCAGCAGGCCCGGGACAGGGGTATACGAGCAGTACTTC. The chain couples TRBV12-3 or TRBV12-4 to TRBJ2-7; TRBD1 aligns across 10 bases. The CDR3 covers 14 residues. Trimming at V came to 6 bases and at J to 4 bases, leaving 6 bases not matched to a gene.

The rearrangement joins TRBV27 to TRBJ2-1, with TRBD1 as a possible D gene (6 bases). The ends were cut back, 0 bases at V and 3 bases at J, with 12 bases in the middle. This CDR3 spans 16 amino acids. Germline V gene data show CDR1 as MNHEY and CDR2 as SMNVEV (reference sequence). The DNA of the CDR3 is TGTGCCAGCAGTTTATCCACCGGGACATACTACAATGAGCAGTTCTTC. This sequence encodes CASSLSTGTYYNEQFF.

As concerns this clonotype: One junction end does not reproduce the germline sequence, and a read error may be involved. The rearrangement links TRBV10-3 to TRBJ1-1; 9 positions match TRBD1. CDR1 and CDR2 (germline): ENHRY, SYGVKD. The CDR3 has 16 amino acids. CDR3 region: CGISAVPGQGNTEAFF. The CDR3 DNA reads TGTGGCATCAGTGCTGTACCGGGACAGGGGAACACTGAAGCTTTCTTT.

In the case of this clonotype: Given the absence of the conserved phenylalanine or tryptophan at the CDR3 end, a read error is likely. V gene TRBV5-1 combines with J gene TRBJ2-7; 7 positions match TRBD1. Germline CDR1 is SGHRS and CDR2 is YFSETQ. V shed 4 bases and J 0 bases; nucleotides not matched to a gene: 7. The CDR3 consists of 15 residues. The CDR3 spells CASSPGQVASYEQYC. The CDR3, as DNA: TGCGCCAGCAGCCCTGGACAGGTAGCCTCCTACGAGCAGTACTGC.

Concerning this clonotype: It may be a read error: a sequence one base away is much more abundant. This rearrangement joins TRBV20-1 to TRBJ2-5, with 7 bases fitting TRBD1. After removal of 5 bases from V and 4 bases from J, the junction contained 1 base not matched to a gene. The CDR3 loop spans 11 amino acids. Germline CDR1 reads DFQATT; CDR2 reads SNEGSKA (reference sequence). The CDR3 sequence is CSAHRGETQYF. The DNA of the CDR3 is TGCAGTGCTCACAGGGGAGAGACCCAGTACTTC.

The chain recombines TRBV20-1 with TRBJ2-7; 8 nucleotides agree with TRBD1. Germline values: CDR1 DFQATT, CDR2 SNEGSKA (reference sequence). Germline trimming cut 3 bases from V and 3 bases from J; bases unmatched to any gene: 7. The CDR3 spans 14 residues. This chain's CDR3 is CSARIGQGGYEQYF. The CDR3, as DNA: TGCAGTGCTAGGATAGGACAGGGCGGCTACGAGCAGTACTTC.

There are a few counts of this clonotype. The chain has TRBV12-3 or TRBV12-4 and TRBJ1-1; no reliable D call. Trimming left V 3 bases short and J 11 bases short, with 13 bases between. The CDR3 has 12 residues. The chain's CDR3 is CASSFLKTDAFF. The CDR3 nucleotides read TGTGCCAGCAGTTTTCTGAAGACCGATGCTTTCTTT.

V usage is TRBV15 and J usage is TRBJ1-2; D gene unclear. The length of the CDR3 is 14 residues. CDR1 and CDR2 (germline): LNHNV, YYDKDF (reference sequence). Trimming removed 4 bases at V and 4 bases at J, with 13 bases between. Here the CDR3 reads CATSTHIGSYGYTF. Written as DNA, the CDR3 is TGTGCCACCAGCACCCATATAGGGAGCTATGGCTACACCTTC.

This clonotype was found a few times. The rearrangement uses TRBV20-1 and TRBJ2-4, with 12 bases matching TRBD2. J gave up 0 bases and V 4 bases, and 1 base lay outside the gene matches. The germline gives CDR1 DFQATT, CDR2 SNEGSKA (reference sequence). The CDR3 is 15 residues long. The chain's CDR3 is CSATSGGEAKNIQYF. The CDR3 bases are TGCAGTGCTACTAGCGGGGGGGAAGCCAAAAACATTCAGTACTTC.

As DNA, the CDR3 is TGTGCCAGCAGCACCAACCCGGGACTAGCGAGGCCCCCGCCCGTGGGGTGGGAGCTGTTTTTT. This encodes CASSTNPGLARPPPVGWELFF. The J gene is TRBJ2-2, the V gene TRBV13; TRBD2 agrees at 10 bases. The CDR3 is 21 amino acids. The germline gives CDR1 PRHDT, CDR2 FYEKMQ (reference sequence). The J segment lost 9 bases and the V segment lost 5 bases, leaving 27 bases of the junction unmatched.

The chain recombines TRBV2 with TRBJ1-1, with D unclear. This CDR3 is built from 14 residues. Between the trimmed V and J ends, which lost 6 bases and 3 bases, there was a span of 14 bases. CDR1 and CDR2 from the germline V gene are SNHLY and FYNNEI. CDR3 in DNA: TGTGCCAGCAGCGCCCCATCGATTTACACTGAAGCTTTCTTT. Residues: CASSAPSIYTEAFF. Using reference TRBV2 and TRBJ1-1 for the parts outside the CDR3, the full variable domain is EPEVTQTPSHQVTQMGQEVILRCVPISNHLYFYWYRQILGQKVEFLVSFYNNEISEKSEIFDDQFSVERPDGSNFTLKIRSTKLEDSAMYFCASSAPSIYTEAFFGQGTRLTVV.